This TCR beta chain emerged from a study of identical twins. Study observations and caveats: Because invariant MAIT and iNKT cells could be present, zero-insertion analyses could be partly confounded. Model-predicted out-of-frame TCR alpha sharing fell below observed values in monozygotic twins.

As concerns this clonotype: What it binds is not known.

The V gene lost 0 bases and the J gene lost 6 bases, with 16 bases spanning the gap. Looked up from germline, CDR1 is SGHKS and CDR2 is YYEKEE (reference sequence). This CDR3 has 16 residues. A universal primer site came from template switching; cDNA carried unique molecular identifiers. Each CDR3 protein is one row after TCRdb ran MiXCR on the 5' RACE reads. The sample contains over 550,000 distinct CDR3 sequences, under 8.5% of which appear only once. These same data were also listed under a study on yellow fever vaccine responses in identical twins.

The material sequenced was PBMCs. The rearrangement uses TRBV5-5 and TRBJ2-1, with D possibly matching TRBD1 (6 bases). The clonotype was recovered from a woman aged 18 to 35 in good health. The CDR3 sequence is CASSLAGTRISNEQFF. The CDR3 DNA sequence: TGTGCCAGCAGCTTGGCCGGGACACGGATTTCCAATGAGCAGTTCTTC.